This TCR beta chain came from a study of T cell responses to AZD1222 COVID-19 vaccine. Study outcomes and limitations: CD4 TCRs covered the whole spike, strongest at regions 160-218 and 743-854. Most donors were white British and more were female, and clonal diversity was possibly underestimated.

As regards this clone: Its antigen is unidentified.

The CDR3 has 16 amino acids. Trimming left V 5 bases short and J 0 bases short, with 14 bases between. The germline CDR1 and CDR2 sequences are SGHVS and FNYEAQ. Clones were read by immunoSEQ multiplex PCR, and TCRdb kept only the in-frame ones, dropping some. The sample has about 160,000 clones, around 90% seen once; the top ten hold around 4%. The sequencing here drew on peripheral blood, taken on day 0 of MenACWY control vaccination. V and J are TRBV7-6 and TRBJ2-1; D not certain. The clonotype was recovered from an adult in good health. The CDR3 loop is CASSLTALFSYNEQFF. The CDR3 region has the DNA TGTGCCAGCAGCCTGACTGCCTTGTTCTCCTACAATGAGCAGTTCTTC.